This TCR beta chain was recovered during a study of control samples from healthy donors and cancer patients. This clone was seen a few times. The CDR3 spans 13 residues. Germline lookup yields CDR1 MNHEY and CDR2 SVGAGI. Trimming cost V 8 bases and J 0 bases, with 5 bases left between them. The repertoire was sequenced with immunoSEQ multiplex PCR; TCRdb's copy has only in-frame clones and lacks some. Found here are around 100,000 clones, more than 90% of them singletons; the top ten hold 3%. Sequencing was performed on blood. The rearrangement joins TRBV6-5 to TRBJ2-6; no definite D call. The sequence derives from a human donor in good health. The donor label of this sample is uncertain. The CDR3 loop is CASWTSGANVLTF. The CDR3 DNA reads TGTGCCAGCTGGACCTCTGGGGCCAACGTCCTGACTTTC.